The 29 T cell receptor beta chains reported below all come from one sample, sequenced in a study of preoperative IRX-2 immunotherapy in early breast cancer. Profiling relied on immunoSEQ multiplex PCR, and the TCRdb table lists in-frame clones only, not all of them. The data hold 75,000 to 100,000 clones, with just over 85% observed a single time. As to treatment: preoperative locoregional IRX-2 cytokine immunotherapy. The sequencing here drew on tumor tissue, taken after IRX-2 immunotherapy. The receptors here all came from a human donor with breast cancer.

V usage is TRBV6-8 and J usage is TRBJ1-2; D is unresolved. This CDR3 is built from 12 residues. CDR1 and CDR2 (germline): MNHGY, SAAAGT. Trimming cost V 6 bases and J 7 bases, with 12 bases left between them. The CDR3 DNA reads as TGTGCCAGCAGCCAAGCGGGCGTTGGCTACACCTTC. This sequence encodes CASSQAGVGYTF.

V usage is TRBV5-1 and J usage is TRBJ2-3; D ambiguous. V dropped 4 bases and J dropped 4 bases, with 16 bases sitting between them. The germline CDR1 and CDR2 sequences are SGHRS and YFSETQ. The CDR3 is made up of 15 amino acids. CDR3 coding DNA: TGCGCCAGCAGCGACGGACCTACACGTGCAGATACGCAGTATTTT. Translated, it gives CASSDGPTRADTQYF.

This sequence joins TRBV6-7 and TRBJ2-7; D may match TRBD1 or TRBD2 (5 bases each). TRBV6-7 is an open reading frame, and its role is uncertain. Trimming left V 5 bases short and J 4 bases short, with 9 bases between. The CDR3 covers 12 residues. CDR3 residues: CASSQRGYEQYF. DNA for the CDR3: TGTGCCAGCAGTCAGAGGGGTTACGAGCAGTACTTC.

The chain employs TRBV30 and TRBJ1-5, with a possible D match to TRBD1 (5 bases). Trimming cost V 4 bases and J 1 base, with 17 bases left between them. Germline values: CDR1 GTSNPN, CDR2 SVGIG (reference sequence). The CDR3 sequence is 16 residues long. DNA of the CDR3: TGTGCCTGGACCCGTAGTGGCGGGGGGAGCAATCAGCCCCAGCATTTT. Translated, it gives CAWTRSGGGSNQPQHF.

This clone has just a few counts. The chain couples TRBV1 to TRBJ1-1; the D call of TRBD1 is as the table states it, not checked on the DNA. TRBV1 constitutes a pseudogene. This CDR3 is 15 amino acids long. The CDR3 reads CASSQAPTGVTEAFF. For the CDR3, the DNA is TGCGCCAGCAGCCAAGCCCCGACAGGGGTCACTGAAGCTTTCTTT.

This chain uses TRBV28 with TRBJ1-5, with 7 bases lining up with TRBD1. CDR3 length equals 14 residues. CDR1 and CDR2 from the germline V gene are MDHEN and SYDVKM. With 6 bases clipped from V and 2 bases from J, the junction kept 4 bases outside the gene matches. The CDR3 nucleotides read TGTGCCAGCAGGACAGGGAGGGGCAATCAGCCCCAGCATTTT. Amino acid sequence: CASRTGRGNQPQHF.

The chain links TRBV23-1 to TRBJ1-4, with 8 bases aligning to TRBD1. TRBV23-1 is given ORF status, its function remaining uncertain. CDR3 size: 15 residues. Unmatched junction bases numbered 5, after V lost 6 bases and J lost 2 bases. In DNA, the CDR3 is TGCGCCAGCAGCTCTACAGGGGGTACTAATGAAAAACTGTTTTTT. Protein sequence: CASSSTGGTNEKLFF.

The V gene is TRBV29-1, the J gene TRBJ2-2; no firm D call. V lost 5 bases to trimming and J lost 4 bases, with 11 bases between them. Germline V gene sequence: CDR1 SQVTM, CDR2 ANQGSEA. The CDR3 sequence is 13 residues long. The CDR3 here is CSVPHQSTGELFF. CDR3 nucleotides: TGCAGCGTTCCCCATCAGTCCACCGGGGAGCTGTTTTTT.

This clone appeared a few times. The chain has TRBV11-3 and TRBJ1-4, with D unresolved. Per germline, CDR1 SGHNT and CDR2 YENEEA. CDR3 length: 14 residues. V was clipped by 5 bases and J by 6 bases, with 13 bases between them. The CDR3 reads CASSPRAWHEKLFF. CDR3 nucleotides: TGTGCCAGCAGCCCGCGGGCCTGGCATGAAAAACTGTTTTTT.

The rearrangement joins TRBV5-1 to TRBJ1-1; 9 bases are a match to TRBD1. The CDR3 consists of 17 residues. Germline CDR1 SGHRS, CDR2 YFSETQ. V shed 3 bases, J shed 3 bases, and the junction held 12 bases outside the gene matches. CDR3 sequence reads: CASSSLGQGKGDTEAFF. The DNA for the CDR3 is TGCGCCAGCAGCTCCCTCGGACAGGGGAAAGGGGACACTGAAGCTTTCTTT.

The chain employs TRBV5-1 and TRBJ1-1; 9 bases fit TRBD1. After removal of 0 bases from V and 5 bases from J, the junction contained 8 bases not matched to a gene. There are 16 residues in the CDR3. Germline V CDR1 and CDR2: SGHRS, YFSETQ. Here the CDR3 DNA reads TGCGCCAGCAGCTTGGCCTTAACGGACAGGGGTACTGAAGCTTTCTTT. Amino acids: CASSLALTDRGTEAFF.

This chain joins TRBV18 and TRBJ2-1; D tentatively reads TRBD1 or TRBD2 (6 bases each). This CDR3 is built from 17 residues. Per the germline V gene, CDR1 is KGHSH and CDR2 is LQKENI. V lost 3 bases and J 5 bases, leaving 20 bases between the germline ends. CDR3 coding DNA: TGTGCCAGCTCACCCCCCAGGTCGGGGGCTCGGAACAATGAGCAGTTCTTC. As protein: CASSPPRSGARNNEQFF.

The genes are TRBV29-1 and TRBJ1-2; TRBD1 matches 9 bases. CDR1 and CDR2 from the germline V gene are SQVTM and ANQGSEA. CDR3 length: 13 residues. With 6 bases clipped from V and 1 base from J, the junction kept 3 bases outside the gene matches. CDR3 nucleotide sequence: TGCAGCGTGGGACAGGGCCTTAACTATGGCTACACCTTC. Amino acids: CSVGQGLNYGYTF.

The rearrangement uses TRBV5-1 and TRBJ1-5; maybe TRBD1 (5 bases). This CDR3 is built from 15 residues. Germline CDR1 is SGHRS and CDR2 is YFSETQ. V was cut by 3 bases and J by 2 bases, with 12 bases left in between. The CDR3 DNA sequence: TGCGCCAGCAGCTGGGGCACCGCGGGCAATCAGCCCCAGCATTTT. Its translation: CASSWGTAGNQPQHF.

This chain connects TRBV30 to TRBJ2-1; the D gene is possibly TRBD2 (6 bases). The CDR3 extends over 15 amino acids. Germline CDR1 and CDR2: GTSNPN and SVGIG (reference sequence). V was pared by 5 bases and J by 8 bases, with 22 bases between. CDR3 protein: CAWASGTEGWDEQFF. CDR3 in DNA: TGTGCCTGGGCCAGTGGGACTGAAGGCTGGGATGAGCAGTTCTTC.

The CDR3 sequence is CAWSSRDRYTDTQYF. CDR3 sequence (DNA): TGTGCCTGGAGTTCCCGGGACAGGTACACAGATACGCAGTATTTT. The chain couples TRBV30 to TRBJ2-3, with 8 bases that match TRBD1. V dropped 2 bases and J dropped 2; count of bases not matched to a gene: 6. This CDR3 is built from 15 residues. The germline gives CDR1 GTSNPN, CDR2 SVGIG (reference sequence). Full variable domain (remainder filled in from reference TRBV30 and TRBJ2-3): SQTIHQWPATLVQPVGSPLSLECTVEGTSNPNLYWYRQAAGRGLQLLFYSVGIGQISSEVPQNLSASRPQDRQFILSSKKLLLSDSGFYLCAWSSRDRYTDTQYFGPGTRLTVL.

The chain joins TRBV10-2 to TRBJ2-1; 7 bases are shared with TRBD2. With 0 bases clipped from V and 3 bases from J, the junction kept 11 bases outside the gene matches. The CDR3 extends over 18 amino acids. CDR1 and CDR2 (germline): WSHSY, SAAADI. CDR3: CASSESGRERGLYNEQFF. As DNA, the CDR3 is TGCGCCAGCAGTGAGTCGGGAAGGGAGCGGGGACTCTACAATGAGCAGTTCTTC.

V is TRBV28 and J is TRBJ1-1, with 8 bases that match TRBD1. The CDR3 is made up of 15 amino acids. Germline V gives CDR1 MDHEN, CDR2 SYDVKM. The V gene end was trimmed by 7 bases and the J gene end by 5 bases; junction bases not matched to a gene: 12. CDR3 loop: CASTRTGTGGTEAFF. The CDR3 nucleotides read TGTGCCAGCACCCGGACCGGGACAGGTGGAACTGAAGCTTTCTTT.

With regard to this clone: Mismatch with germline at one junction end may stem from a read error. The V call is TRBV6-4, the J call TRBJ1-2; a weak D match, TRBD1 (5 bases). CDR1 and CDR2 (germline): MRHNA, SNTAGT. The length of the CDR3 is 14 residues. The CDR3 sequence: CAISDGGVNYGYTF. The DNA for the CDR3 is TGTGCCATCAGTGACGGGGGGGTTAACTATGGCTACACCTTC.

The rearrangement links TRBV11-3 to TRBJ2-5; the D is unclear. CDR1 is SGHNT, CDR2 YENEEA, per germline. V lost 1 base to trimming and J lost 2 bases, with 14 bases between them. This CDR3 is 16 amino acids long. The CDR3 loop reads CASSLVHRDFQETQYF. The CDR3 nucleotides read TGTGCCAGCAGCTTAGTCCATAGAGACTTTCAAGAGACCCAGTACTTC.

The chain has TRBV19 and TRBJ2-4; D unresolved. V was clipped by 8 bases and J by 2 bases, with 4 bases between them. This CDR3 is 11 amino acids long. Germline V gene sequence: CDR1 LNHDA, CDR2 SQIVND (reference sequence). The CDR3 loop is CASSSKNIQYF. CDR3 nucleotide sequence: TGTGCCAGTTCGTCCAAAAACATTCAGTACTTC.

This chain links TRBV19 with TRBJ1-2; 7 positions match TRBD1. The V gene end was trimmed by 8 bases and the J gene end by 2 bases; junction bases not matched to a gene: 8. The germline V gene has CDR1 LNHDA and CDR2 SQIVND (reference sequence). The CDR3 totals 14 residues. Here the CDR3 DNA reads TGTGCCAGTGGGGGGGACAGCCTAAACTATGGCTACACCTTC. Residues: CASGGDSLNYGYTF.

CDR3 bases: TGTGCCAGCTCACTAGGACAGGGTGGCAATCAGCCCCAGCATTTT. Its protein is CASSLGQGGNQPQHF. The chain links TRBV18 to TRBJ1-5; 8 bases are shared with TRBD1. The CDR3 is 15 residues long. Germline values: CDR1 KGHSH, CDR2 LQKENI. V was clipped by 4 bases and J by 2 bases; unmatched bases: 4.

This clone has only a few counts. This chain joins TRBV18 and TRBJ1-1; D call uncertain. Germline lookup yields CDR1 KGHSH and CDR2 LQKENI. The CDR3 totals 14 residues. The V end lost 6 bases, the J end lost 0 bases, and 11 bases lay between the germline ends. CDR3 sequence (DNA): TGTGCCAGCTCCCCCGACGAAGTGAACACTGAAGCTTTCTTT. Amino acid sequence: CASSPDEVNTEAFF.

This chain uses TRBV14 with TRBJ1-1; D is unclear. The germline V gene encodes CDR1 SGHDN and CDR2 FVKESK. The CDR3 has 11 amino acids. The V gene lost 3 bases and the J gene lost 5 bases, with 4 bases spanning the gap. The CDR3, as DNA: TGTGCCAGCAGCCAGGGAACTGAAGCTTTCTTT. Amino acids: CASSQGTEAFF.

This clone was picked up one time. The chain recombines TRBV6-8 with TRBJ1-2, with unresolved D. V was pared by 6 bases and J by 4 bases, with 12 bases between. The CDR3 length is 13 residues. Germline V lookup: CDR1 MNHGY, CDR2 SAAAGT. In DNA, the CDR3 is TGTGCCAGCAGGGAAGGAGTCTTCTATGGCTACACCTTC. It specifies CASREGVFYGYTF.

The CDR3 reads CASTPISGPSTGNTIYF. As DNA, the CDR3 is TGTGCCAGCACCCCCATTTCCGGGCCCTCGACTGGAAACACCATATATTTT. V usage is TRBV7-8 and J usage is TRBJ1-3, with D uncertain. Between the trimmed V and J ends, which lost 7 bases and 2 bases, there was a span of 21 bases. The V gene's germline CDR1 is SGHVS and CDR2 FQNEAQ. The CDR3 loop spans 17 amino acids.

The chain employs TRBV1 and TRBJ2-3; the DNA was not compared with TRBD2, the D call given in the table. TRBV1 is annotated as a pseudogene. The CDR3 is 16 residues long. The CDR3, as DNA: TGCGCCAGCAGCCGCCTACTAGCGGGGGGCACAGATACGCAGTATTTT. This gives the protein CASSRLLAGGTDTQYF.

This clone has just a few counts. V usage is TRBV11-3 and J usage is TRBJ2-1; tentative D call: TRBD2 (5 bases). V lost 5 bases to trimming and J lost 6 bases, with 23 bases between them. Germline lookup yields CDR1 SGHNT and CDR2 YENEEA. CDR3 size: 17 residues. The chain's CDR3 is CASSPLGFTGISNEQFF. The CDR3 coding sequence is TGTGCCAGCAGCCCTCTCGGGTTTACGGGGATAAGCAATGAGCAGTTCTTC. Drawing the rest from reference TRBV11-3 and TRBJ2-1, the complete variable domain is EAGVVQSPRYKIIEKKQPVAFWCNPISGHNTLYWYLQNLGQGPELLIRYENEEAVDDSQLPKDRFSAERLKGVDSTLKIQPAELGDSAVYLCASSPLGFTGISNEQFFGPGTRLTVL.